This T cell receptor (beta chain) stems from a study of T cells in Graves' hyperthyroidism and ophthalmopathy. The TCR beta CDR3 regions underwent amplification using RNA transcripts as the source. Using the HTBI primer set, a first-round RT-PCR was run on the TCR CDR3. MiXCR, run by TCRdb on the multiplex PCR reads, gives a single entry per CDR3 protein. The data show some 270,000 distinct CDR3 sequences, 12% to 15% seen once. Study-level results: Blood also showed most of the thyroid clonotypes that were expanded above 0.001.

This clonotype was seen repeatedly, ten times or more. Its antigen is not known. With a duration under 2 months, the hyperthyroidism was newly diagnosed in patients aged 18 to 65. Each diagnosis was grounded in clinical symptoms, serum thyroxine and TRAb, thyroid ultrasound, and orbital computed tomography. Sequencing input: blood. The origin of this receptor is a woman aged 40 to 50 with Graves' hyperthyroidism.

CDR3 nucleotide sequence: TGTGCCATCGGTGGACAACCATACAATGAGCAGTTCTTC. Translated: CAIGGQPYNEQFF. The rearrangement uses TRBV10-3 and TRBJ2-1; D is perhaps TRBD1 (5 bases). The CDR3 consists of 13 residues. Germline V gives CDR1 ENHRY, CDR2 SYGVKD. The ends were cut back, 8 bases at V and 4 bases at J, with 12 bases in the middle.